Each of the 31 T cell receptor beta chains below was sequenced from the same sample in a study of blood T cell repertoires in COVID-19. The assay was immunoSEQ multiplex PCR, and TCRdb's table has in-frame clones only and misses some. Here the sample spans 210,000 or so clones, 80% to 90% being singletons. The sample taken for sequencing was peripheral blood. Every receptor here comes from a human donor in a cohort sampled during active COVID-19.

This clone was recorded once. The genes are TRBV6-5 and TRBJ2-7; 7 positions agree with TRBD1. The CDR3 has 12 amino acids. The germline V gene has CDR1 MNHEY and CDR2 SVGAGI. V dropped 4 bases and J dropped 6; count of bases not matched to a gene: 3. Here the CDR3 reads CASSSDRAEQYF. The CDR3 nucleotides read TGTGCCAGCAGTTCTGACAGGGCCGAGCAGTACTTC.

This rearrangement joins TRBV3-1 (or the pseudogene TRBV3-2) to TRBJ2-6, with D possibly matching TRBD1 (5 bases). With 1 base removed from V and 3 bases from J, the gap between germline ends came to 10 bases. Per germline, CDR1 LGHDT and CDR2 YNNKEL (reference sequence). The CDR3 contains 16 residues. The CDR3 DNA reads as TGTGCCAGCAGCCAAGGGGTCCAGGGTGGGGCCAACGTCCTGACTTTC. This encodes CASSQGVQGGANVLTF.

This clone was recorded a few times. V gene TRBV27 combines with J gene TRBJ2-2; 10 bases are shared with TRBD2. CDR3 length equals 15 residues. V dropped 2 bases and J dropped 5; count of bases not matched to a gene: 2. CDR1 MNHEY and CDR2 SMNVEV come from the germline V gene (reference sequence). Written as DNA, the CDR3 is TGTGCCAGCAGTTTACAGACTAGCGGGACCGGGGAGCTGTTTTTT. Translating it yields CASSLQTSGTGELFF.

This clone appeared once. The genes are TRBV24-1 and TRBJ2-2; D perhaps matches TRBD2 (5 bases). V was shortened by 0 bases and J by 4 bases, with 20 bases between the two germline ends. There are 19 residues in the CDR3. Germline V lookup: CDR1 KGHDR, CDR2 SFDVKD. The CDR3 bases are TGTGCCACCAGTGATTTGAAGGAGTCGGCTAGCATCCTCACCGGGGAGCTGTTTTTT. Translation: CATSDLKESASILTGELFF.

The CDR3 loop is CASSDWEETQYF. In DNA form, the CDR3 reads TGCGCCAGCAGCGACTGGGAAGAGACCCAGTACTTC. The chain carries TRBV10-2 and TRBJ2-5; D gene ambiguous. The CDR3 totals 12 residues. From germline, CDR1 is WSHSY and CDR2 SAAADI. V was pared by 6 bases and J by 3 bases, with 8 bases between.

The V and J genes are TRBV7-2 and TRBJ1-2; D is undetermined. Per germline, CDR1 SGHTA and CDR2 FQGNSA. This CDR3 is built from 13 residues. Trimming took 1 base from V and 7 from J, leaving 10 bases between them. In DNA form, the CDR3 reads TGTGCCAGCAGCTTAGACGGGAGGGTTGGCTACACCTTC. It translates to CASSLDGRVGYTF.

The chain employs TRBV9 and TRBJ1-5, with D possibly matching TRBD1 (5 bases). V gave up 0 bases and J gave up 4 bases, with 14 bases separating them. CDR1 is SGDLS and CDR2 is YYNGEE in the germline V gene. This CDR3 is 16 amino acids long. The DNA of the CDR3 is TGTGCCAGCAGCGTAGGCCCCGACAGCCGTAATCAGCCCCAGCATTTT. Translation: CASSVGPDSRNQPQHF.

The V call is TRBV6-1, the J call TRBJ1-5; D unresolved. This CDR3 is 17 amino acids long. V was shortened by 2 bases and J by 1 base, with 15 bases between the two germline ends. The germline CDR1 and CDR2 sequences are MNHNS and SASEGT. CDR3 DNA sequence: TGTGCCAGCAGTGAACAACCACTCGAACCAAGCAATCAGCCCCAGCATTTT. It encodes CASSEQPLEPSNQPQHF.

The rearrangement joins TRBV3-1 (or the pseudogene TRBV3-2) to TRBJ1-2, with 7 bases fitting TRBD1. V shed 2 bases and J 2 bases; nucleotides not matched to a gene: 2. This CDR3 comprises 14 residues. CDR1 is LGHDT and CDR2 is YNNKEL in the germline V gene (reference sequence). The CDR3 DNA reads TGTGCCAGCAGCCAACAGACAGGGAACTATGGCTACACCTTC. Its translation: CASSQQTGNYGYTF.

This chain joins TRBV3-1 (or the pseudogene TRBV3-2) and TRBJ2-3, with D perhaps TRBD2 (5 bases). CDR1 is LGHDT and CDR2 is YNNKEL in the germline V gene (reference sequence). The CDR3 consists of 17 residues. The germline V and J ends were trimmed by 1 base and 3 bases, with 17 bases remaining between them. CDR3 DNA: TGTGCCAGCAGCCAAGGGGGTCGACTACGTGGGACAGATACGCAGTATTTT. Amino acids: CASSQGGRLRGTDTQYF.

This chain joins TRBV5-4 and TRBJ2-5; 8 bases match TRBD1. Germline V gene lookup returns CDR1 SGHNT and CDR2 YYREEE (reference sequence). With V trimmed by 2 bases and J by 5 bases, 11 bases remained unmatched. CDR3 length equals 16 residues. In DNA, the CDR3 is TGTGCCAGCAGCTTCCAGTCGACAGGGGAGGTCGAGACCCAGTACTTC. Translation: CASSFQSTGEVETQYF.

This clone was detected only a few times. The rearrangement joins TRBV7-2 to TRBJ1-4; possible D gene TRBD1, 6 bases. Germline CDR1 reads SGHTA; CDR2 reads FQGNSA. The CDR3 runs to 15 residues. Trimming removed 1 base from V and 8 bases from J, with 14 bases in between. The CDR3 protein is CASSLGFRGGEKLFF. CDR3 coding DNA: TGTGCCAGCAGCTTAGGTTTCAGGGGTGGAGAAAAACTGTTTTTT.

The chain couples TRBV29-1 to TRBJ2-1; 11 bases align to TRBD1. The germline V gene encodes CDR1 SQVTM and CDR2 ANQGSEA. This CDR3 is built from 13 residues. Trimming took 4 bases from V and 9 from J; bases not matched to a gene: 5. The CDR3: CSVVGQGVGEQFF. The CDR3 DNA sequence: TGCAGCGTTGTGGGACAGGGGGTCGGTGAGCAGTTCTTC.

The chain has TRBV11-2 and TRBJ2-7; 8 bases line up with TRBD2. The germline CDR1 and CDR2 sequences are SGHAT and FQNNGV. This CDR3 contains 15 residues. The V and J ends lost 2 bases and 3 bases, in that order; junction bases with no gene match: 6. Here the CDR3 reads CASSLRSGGGYEQYF. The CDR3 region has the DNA TGTGCCAGCAGCTTAAGGTCGGGAGGGGGCTACGAGCAGTACTTC.

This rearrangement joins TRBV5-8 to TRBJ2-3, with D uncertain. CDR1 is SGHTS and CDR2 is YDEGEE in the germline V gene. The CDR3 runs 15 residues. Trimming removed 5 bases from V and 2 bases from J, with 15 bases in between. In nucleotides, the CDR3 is TGTGCCAGCAGTTACGGTTACAGAGACACAGATACGCAGTATTTT. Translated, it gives CASSYGYRDTDTQYF.

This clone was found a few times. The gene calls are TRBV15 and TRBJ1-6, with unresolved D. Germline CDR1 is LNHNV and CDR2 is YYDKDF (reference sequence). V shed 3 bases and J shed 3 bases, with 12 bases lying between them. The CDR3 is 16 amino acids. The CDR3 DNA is TGTGCCACCAGCAGGCGGAGTGCCCTCTATAATTCACCCCTCCACTTT. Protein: CATSRRSALYNSPLHF.

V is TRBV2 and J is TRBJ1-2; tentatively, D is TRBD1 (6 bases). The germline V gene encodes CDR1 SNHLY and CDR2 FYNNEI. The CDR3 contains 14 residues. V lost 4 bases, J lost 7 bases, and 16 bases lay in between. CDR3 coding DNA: TGTGCCAGCAGTGGGGGACAAAAAGGCCGTGGCTACACCTTC. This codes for CASSGGQKGRGYTF.

As DNA, the CDR3 is TGTGCCAGCAGGAGCGGGATGAAAAGCACAGATACGCAGTATTTT. This encodes CASRSGMKSTDTQYF. The genes are TRBV28 and TRBJ2-3, with 7 bases that match TRBD2. Germline V lookup: CDR1 MDHEN, CDR2 SYDVKM. J lost 0 bases, V lost 6 bases, and 6 bases had no gene match. The CDR3 has 15 residues.

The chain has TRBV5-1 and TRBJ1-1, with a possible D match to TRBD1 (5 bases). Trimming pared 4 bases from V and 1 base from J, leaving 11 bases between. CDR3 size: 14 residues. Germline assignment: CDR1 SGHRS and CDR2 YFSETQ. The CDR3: CASSVLGQNTEAFF. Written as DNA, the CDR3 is TGCGCCAGCAGCGTTCTCGGACAGAACACTGAAGCTTTCTTT.

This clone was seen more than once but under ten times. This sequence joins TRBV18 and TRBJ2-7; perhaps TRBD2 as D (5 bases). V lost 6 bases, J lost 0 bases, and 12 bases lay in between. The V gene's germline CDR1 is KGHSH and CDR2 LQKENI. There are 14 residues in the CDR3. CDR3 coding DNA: TGTGCCAGCTCCCCAGCAGGACTCTCCTACGAGCAGTACTTC. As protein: CASSPAGLSYEQYF.

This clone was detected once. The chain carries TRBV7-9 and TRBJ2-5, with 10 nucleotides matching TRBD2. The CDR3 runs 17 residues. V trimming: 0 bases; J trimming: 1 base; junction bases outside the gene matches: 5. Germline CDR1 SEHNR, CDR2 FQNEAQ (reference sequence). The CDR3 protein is CASSLARASGGQETQYF. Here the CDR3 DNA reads TGTGCCAGCAGCTTAGCGCGGGCTAGCGGGGGCCAAGAGACCCAGTACTTC.

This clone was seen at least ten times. The CDR3 DNA sequence: TGTGCCAGCGGGGGACACTCTCAAGGCGAGCAGTACTTC. This encodes CASGGHSQGEQYF. J is TRBJ2-7 and V is TRBV27, with D possibly matching TRBD1 (6 bases). CDR3 length: 13 amino acids. V dropped 8 bases and J dropped 6 bases, with 17 bases sitting between them. Germline CDR1 and CDR2: MNHEY and SMNVEV (reference sequence).

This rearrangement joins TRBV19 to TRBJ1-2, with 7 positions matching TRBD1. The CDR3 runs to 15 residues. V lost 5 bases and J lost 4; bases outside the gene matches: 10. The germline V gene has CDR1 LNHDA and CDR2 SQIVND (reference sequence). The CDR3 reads CASSPERQGVYGYTF. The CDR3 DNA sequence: TGTGCCAGTAGTCCCGAACGACAGGGAGTCTATGGCTACACCTTC.

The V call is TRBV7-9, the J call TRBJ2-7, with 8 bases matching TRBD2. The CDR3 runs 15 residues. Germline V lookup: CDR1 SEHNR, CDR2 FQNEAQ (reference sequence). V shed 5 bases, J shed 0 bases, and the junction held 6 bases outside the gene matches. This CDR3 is CASSGASGPSYEQYF. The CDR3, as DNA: TGTGCCAGCAGCGGGGCTAGCGGGCCCTCCTACGAGCAGTACTTC.

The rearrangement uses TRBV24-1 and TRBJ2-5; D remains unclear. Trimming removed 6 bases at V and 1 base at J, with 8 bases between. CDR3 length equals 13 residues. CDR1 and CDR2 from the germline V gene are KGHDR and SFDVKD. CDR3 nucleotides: TGTGCCACCAGTTTATCGGTCCAAGAGACCCAGTACTTC. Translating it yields CATSLSVQETQYF.

The CDR3 loop is CASSDAGASPDQPQHF. The CDR3 bases are TGCGCCAGCAGCGATGCTGGAGCCAGCCCCGATCAGCCCCAGCATTTT. J is TRBJ1-5 and V is TRBV4-1, with no clear D. Germline-derived CDR1 and CDR2 are MGHRA and YSYEKL. The CDR3 loop spans 16 amino acids. Trimming pared 5 bases from V and 5 bases from J, leaving 19 bases between.

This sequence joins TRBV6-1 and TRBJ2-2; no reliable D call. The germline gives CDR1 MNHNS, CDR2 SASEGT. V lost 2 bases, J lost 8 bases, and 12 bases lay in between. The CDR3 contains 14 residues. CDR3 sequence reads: CASSELKTSGELFF. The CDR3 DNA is TGTGCCAGCAGTGAACTTAAGACAAGTGGGGAGCTGTTTTTT.

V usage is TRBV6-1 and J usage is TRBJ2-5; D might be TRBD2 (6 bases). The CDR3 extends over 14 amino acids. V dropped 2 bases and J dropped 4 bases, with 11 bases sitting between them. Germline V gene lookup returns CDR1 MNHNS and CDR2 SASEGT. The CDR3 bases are TGTGCCAGCAGTGAAAATAGCGGATTAGAGACCCAGTACTTC. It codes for CASSENSGLETQYF.

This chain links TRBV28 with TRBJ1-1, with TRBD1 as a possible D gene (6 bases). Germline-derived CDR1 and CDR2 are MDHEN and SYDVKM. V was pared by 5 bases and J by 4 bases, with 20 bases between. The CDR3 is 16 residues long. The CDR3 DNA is TGTGCCAGCAGTCCCGAAAGGGGGTTGGGCAGCACTGAAGCTTTCTTT. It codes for CASSPERGLGSTEAFF.

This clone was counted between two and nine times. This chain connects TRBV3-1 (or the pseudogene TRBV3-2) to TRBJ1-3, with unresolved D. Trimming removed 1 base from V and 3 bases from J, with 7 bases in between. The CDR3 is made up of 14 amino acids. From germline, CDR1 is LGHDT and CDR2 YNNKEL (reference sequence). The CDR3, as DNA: TGTGCCAGCAGCCAAGTTAGAGGTGGAAACACCATATATTTT. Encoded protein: CASSQVRGGNTIYF.

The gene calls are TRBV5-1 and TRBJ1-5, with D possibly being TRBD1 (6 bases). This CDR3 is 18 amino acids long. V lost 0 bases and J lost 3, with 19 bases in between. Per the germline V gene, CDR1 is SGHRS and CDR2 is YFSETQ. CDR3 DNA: TGCGCCAGCAGCTTGGTTCCAGGGAGGGGGAGAAACAATCAGCCCCAGCATTTT. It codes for CASSLVPGRGRNNQPQHF.